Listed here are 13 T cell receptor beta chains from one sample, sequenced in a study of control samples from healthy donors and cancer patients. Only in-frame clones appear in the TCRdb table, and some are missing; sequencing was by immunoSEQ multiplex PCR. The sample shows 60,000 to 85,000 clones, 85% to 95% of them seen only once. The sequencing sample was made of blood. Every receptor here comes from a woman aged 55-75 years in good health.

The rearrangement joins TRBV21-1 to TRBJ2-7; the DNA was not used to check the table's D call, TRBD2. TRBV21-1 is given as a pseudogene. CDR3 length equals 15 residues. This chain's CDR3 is CASSETSGGSYEQYF. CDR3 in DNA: TGTGCCAGCAGTGAGACTAGCGGAGGCTCCTACGAGCAGTACTTC.

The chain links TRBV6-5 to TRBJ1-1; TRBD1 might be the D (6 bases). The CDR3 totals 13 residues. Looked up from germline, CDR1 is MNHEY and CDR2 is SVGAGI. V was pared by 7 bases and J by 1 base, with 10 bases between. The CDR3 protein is CASIRQANTEAFF. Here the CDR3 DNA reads TGTGCCAGCATTAGACAGGCGAACACTGAAGCTTTCTTT.

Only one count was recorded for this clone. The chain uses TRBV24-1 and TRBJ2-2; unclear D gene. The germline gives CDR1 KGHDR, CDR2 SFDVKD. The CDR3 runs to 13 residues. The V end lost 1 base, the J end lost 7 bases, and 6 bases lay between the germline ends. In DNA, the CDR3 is TGTGCCACCAGTGATTTCTTCAGCGGGGAGCTGTTTTTT. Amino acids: CATSDFFSGELFF.

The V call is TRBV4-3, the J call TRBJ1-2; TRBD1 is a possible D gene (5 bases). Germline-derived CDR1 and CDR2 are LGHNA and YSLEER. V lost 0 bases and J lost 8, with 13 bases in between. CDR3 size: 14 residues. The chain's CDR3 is CASSQDLGAGGYTF. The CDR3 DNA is TGCGCCAGCAGCCAAGATTTAGGGGCCGGGGGCTACACCTTC.

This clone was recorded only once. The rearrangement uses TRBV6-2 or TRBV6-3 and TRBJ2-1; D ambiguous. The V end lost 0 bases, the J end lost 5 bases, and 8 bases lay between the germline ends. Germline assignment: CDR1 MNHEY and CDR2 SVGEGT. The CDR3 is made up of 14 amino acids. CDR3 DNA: TGTGCCAGCAGTTACTCGAACACCCACAATGAGCAGTTCTTC. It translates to CASSYSNTHNEQFF.

CDR3 nucleotide sequence: TGCGCCAGCTCACCTTCAACTAATGAAAAACTGTTTTTT. Its translation is CASSPSTNEKLFF. The chain uses TRBV5-1 and TRBJ1-4, with D unresolved. Germline CDR1 is SGHRS and CDR2 is YFSETQ. Trimming cost V 7 bases and J 0 bases, with 7 bases left between them. CDR3 length: 13 residues.

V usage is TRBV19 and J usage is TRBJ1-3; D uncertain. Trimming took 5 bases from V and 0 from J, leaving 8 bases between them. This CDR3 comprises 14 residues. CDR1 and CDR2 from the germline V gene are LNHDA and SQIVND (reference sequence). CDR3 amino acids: CASSDTSSGNTIYF. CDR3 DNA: TGTGCCAGTAGTGACACGAGCTCTGGAAACACCATATATTTT.

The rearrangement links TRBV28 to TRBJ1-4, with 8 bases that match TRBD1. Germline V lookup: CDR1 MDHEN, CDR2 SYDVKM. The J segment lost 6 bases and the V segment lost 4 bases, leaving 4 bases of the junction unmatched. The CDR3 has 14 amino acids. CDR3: CASSWAGGHEKLFF. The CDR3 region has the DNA TGTGCCAGCAGTTGGGCAGGGGGCCATGAAAAACTGTTTTTT.

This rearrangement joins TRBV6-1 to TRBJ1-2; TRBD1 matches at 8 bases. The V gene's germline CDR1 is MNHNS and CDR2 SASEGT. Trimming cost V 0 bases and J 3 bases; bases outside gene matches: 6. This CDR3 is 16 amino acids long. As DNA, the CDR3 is TGTGCCAGCAGTGAAGCATTCAGGGGGCTTGACTATGGCTACACCTTC. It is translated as CASSEAFRGLDYGYTF.

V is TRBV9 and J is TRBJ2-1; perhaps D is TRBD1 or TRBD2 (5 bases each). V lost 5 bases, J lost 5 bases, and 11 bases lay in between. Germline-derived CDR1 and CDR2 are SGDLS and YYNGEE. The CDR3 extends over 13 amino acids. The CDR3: CASSPGTHNEQFF. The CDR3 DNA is TGTGCCAGCAGTCCTGGGACCCACAATGAGCAGTTCTTC.

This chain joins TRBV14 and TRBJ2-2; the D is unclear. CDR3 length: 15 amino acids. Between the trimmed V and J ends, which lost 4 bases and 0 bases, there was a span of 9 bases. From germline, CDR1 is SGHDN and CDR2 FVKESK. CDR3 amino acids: CASSRRPPNTGELFF. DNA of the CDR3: TGTGCCAGCAGCCGTCGCCCCCCGAACACCGGGGAGCTGTTTTTT.

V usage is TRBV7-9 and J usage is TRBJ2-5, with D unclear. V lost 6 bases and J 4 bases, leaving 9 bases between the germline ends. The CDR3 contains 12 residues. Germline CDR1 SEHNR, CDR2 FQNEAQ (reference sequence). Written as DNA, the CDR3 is TGTGCCAGCAGGCAGGAACGAGAGACCCAGTACTTC. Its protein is CASRQERETQYF.

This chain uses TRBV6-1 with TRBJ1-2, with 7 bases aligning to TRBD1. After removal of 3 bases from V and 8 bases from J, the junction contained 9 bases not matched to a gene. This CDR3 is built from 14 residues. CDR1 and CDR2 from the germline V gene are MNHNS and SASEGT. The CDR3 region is CASSESQGVRGYTF. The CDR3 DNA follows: TGTGCCAGCAGTGAGTCGCAGGGGGTAAGAGGCTACACCTTC.